The table lists the clone carrying this T cell receptor beta chain with a count of one. The antigen is not known. The data are from a study of T cell responses to AZD1222 COVID-19 vaccine. Whole-study results and caveats: The breadth and depth of Spike-specific TCRs increased once two AZD1222 doses had been given. It should be noted that donors were predominantly white British and more often female, and clonal diversity was possibly underestimated. The number of AZD1222 recipients seropositive at baseline was only five to seven.

Libraries were prepared by immunoSEQ multiplex PCR; TCRdb keeps only in-frame clonotypes and omits some of them. The table lists tens of thousands of clones, 89% of them singletons. The germline gives CDR1 MGHRA, CDR2 YSYEKL. This CDR3 contains 17 residues. Trimming took 0 bases from V and 4 from J, leaving 17 bases between them. The sequences come from peripheral blood, collected on day 0 of AZD1222 vaccination. The chain uses TRBV4-1 and TRBJ2-3; D may be TRBD2 (5 bases). This TCR came from an adult in good health. The CDR3 spells CASSQEVASISSDTQYF. In DNA form, the CDR3 reads TGCGCCAGCAGCCAAGAAGTTGCTAGCATCTCTTCAGATACGCAGTATTTT.